A single sample gave rise to the 18 T cell receptor beta chains below, sequenced in a study of CD8+CD57+ T cells in acquired aplastic anemia. Genomic DNA served as template for TCR beta VDJ and CDR3 profiling. TCRdb reprocessed the reads with MiXCR, giving one entry per CDR3 protein. The sample contains 100,000 to 150,000 distinct CDR3 sequences, around 46% of which appear only once. The sequenced sample was sorted CD4+, CD8+, or CD8+CD57+ T cells (not recorded which) from PBMCs. The receptors were gathered from a human donor in good health, serving as a control.

This chain links TRBV7-2 with TRBJ2-7, with 10 bases that match TRBD1. The V gene's germline CDR1 is SGHTA and CDR2 FQGNSA. Losses at the gene ends were 6 bases for V and 2 bases for J; bases not matched to a gene: 7. The CDR3 length is 15 residues. CDR3 bases: TGTGCCAGCAGAGTACAGACAGGGGGCGCCTACGAGCAGTACTTC. Translated: CASRVQTGGAYEQYF.

This clonotype turned up a few times. The V gene is TRBV6-1, the J gene TRBJ2-5, with D possibly being TRBD1 or TRBD2 (6 bases each). Trimming left V 3 bases short and J 7 bases short, with 21 bases between. The germline gives CDR1 MNHNS, CDR2 SASEGT. The CDR3 runs to 16 residues. CDR3: CASSDARRGQGGTQYF. The CDR3 DNA reads TGTGCCAGCAGTGACGCGCGCAGGGGCCAGGGAGGGACCCAGTACTTC.

The V gene is TRBV7-9, the J gene TRBJ1-3, with 8 bases that match TRBD1. V trimming: 5 bases; J trimming: 4 bases; junction bases outside the gene matches: 7. The germline V gene encodes CDR1 SEHNR and CDR2 FQNEAQ (reference sequence). CDR3 size: 15 residues. The CDR3: CASSLTGVAGNTIYF. In DNA form, the CDR3 reads TGTGCCAGCAGCCTGACAGGGGTTGCGGGAAACACCATATATTTT.

On this clonotype itself: This may be a read error: a much more frequent sequence differs by one nucleotide. This chain uses TRBV12-3 or TRBV12-4 with TRBJ2-1, with 8 bases fitting TRBD2. Unmatched junction bases numbered 7, after V lost 6 bases and J lost 3 bases. This CDR3 region has 15 residues. CDR3 protein: CASSPSGSFYNEQFF. The CDR3 nucleotides are TGTGCCAGCAGCCCGAGCGGGAGCTTCTACAATGAGCAGTTCTTC.

This clonotype was recorded once. This chain connects TRBV24-1 to TRBJ2-6, with D perhaps matching TRBD2 (7 bases). Per the germline V gene, CDR1 is KGHDR and CDR2 is SFDVKD. With 4 bases removed from V and 1 base from J, the gap between germline ends came to 13 bases. There are 17 residues in the CDR3. In DNA, the CDR3 is TGTGCCACCAGTGAGGGGGGGGCCGTTTCTGGGGCCAACGTCCTGACTTTC. Protein: CATSEGGAVSGANVLTF.

This clonotype turned up a few times. Being one base from a much bigger clone, this may be a read error. Likely a read error: the CDR3 ends without its conserved phenylalanine or tryptophan. The genes are TRBV20-1 and TRBJ1-5; possibly TRBD1 for D (6 bases). Trimming left V 5 bases short and J 5 bases short, with 16 bases between. Per the germline V gene, CDR1 is DFQATT and CDR2 is SNEGSKA (reference sequence). This CDR3 spans 14 amino acids. For the CDR3, the DNA is TGCAGTGCTCCCGAGTGGGGGCTCGATCAGCCCCAGCATCTT. Residues: CSAPEWGLDQPQHL.

This clonotype was recorded only once. The chain has TRBV5-1 and TRBJ2-7; 8 bases are a match to TRBD1. CDR1 and CDR2 from the germline V gene are SGHRS and YFSETQ. This CDR3 is 15 amino acids long. V dropped 3 bases and J dropped 6; count of bases not matched to a gene: 11. Here the CDR3 reads CASSSDRVSGGEQYF. The CDR3 DNA follows: TGCGCCAGCAGCTCGGACAGGGTGTCGGGTGGCGAGCAGTACTTC.

This clonotype was picked up many times. This rearrangement joins TRBV5-4 to TRBJ1-3, with D unresolved. CDR1 and CDR2 from the germline V gene are SGHNT and YYREEE (reference sequence). V gave up 3 bases and J gave up 0 bases, with 7 bases separating them. The CDR3 runs to 14 residues. The CDR3 sequence is CASSSPLSGNTIYF. The CDR3 nucleotides read TGTGCCAGCAGCTCCCCCCTCTCTGGAAACACCATATATTTT.

This clonotype came up many times. The gene calls are TRBV9 and TRBJ1-3; 10 bases are shared with TRBD1. The CDR3 length is 16 residues. In germline, CDR1 is SGDLS, CDR2 YYNGEE. With 4 bases clipped from V and 1 base from J, the junction kept 5 bases outside the gene matches. This CDR3 reads CASSRPGQGSGNTIYF. In DNA, the CDR3 is TGTGCCAGCAGCCGTCCGGGACAGGGGTCTGGAAACACCATATATTTT.

In this sample, this clonotype turned up many times. The chain joins TRBV19 to TRBJ1-3; D ambiguous. CDR3 length: 17 residues. The germline V gene encodes CDR1 LNHDA and CDR2 SQIVND (reference sequence). Trimming pared 3 bases from V and 0 bases from J, leaving 15 bases between. CDR3 bases: TGTGCCAGTAGTATGGTGGGCAGTTCAAGCTCTGGAAACACCATATATTTT. Its translation is CASSMVGSSSSGNTIYF.

This clonotype was seen only a few times. With a much larger clone just one base away, this may be a read error. The rearrangement uses TRBV2 and TRBJ1-3; D unresolved. The CDR3 is made up of 14 amino acids. The V gene's germline CDR1 is SNHLY and CDR2 FYNNEI. CDR3 protein: CASSEPYSGNTVYF. CDR3 nucleotides: TGTGCCAGCAGTGAGCCTTACTCTGGAAACACCGTATATTTT.

This clonotype was counted at least ten times. This rearrangement joins TRBV14 to TRBJ2-5; tentative D call: TRBD1 (5 bases). The ends were cut back, 2 bases at V and 4 bases at J, with 14 bases in the middle. Germline CDR1 reads SGHDN; CDR2 reads FVKESK. This CDR3 comprises 15 residues. This CDR3 reads CASSQSYRSVETQYF. CDR3 bases: TGTGCCAGCAGCCAAAGTTACAGGAGTGTAGAGACCCAGTACTTC.

V and J are TRBV25-1 and TRBJ2-1; 8 nucleotides align to TRBD2. V gave up 1 base and J gave up 2 bases; unmatched junction bases: 1. The CDR3 is made up of 15 amino acids. Germline V gene sequence: CDR1 MGHDK, CDR2 SYGVNS. This CDR3 reads CASSESSGPYNEQFF. The CDR3 DNA follows: TGTGCCAGCAGTGAATCTAGCGGGCCCTACAATGAGCAGTTCTTC.

The chain recombines TRBV15 with TRBJ2-1, with D perhaps being TRBD1 or TRBD2 (5 bases each). Germline V gives CDR1 LNHNV, CDR2 YYDKDF (reference sequence). The CDR3 covers 13 residues. The V and J ends lost 9 bases and 4 bases respectively, with 13 bases between them. The CDR3 loop is CATTTGTYNEQFF. In nucleotides, the CDR3 is TGTGCCACGACTACCGGGACGTACAATGAGCAGTTCTTC.

J is TRBJ1-4 and V is TRBV6-1; D gene uncertain. The CDR3 length is 14 residues. Germline V gene lookup returns CDR1 MNHNS and CDR2 SASEGT. The V and J ends lost 6 bases and 3 bases respectively, with 11 bases between them. In nucleotides, the CDR3 is TGTGCCAGCAGGGCCGGAGGGCCTAATGAAAAACTGTTTTTT. This codes for CASRAGGPNEKLFF.

This clonotype has just a few counts. This could be a read error, since a much larger clone is one nucleotide away. The CDR3 does not end in the conserved phenylalanine or tryptophan, so this is likely a read error. V is TRBV15 and J is TRBJ2-5; D gene uncertain. V was clipped by 0 bases and J by 5 bases, with 13 bases between them. Germline V gives CDR1 LNHNV, CDR2 YYDKDF (reference sequence). The CDR3 has 15 amino acids. The CDR3 is CATSRDLAGSETQYP. The DNA of the CDR3 is TGTGCCACCAGCAGAGATTTAGCTGGGTCCGAGACCCAGTACCCC.

This clonotype was found many times. The CDR3 is CASSFHTGGSYYGYTF. The CDR3 nucleotides read TGTGCCAGCAGCTTCCACACAGGGGGCTCTTACTATGGCTACACCTTC. The chain joins TRBV7-2 to TRBJ1-2, with 9 bases fitting TRBD1. V lost 3 bases, J lost 3 bases, and 8 bases stayed unmatched. The V gene's germline CDR1 is SGHTA and CDR2 FQGNSA. CDR3 length: 16 residues.

The CDR3 loop is CASSHAGTVHYEQYF. The CDR3 DNA reads TGTGCCAGCAGCCACGCCGGGACGGTCCACTACGAGCAGTACTTC. The chain carries TRBV4-2 and TRBJ2-7; D assignment may be TRBD1 or TRBD2 (5 bases each). The CDR3 is 15 amino acids. Per the germline V gene, CDR1 is LGHNA and CDR2 is YNFKEQ. The V and J ends lost 3 bases and 3 bases respectively, with 15 bases between them.